The present T cell receptor beta chain was sequenced within a study of blood T cell repertoires in COVID-19. Study details: Some COVID-19 samples were acute and others convalescent; all came from the United States, Italy and Spain. In each case, the material was cDNA or gDNA derived from T cells, B-cell-depleted T cells, or PBMCs.

As originally analysed: Cell counts per sample came from amplifying reference gene primers. Here immunoSEQ multiplex PCR was the method, and the copy in TCRdb shows in-frame clones only, minus some. V and J calls and clone size follow that table, whereas D and trimming were derived from the DNA. The sample carries a few hundred thousand clones, around 87% recorded once. Source material: peripheral blood. The origin of this receptor is a woman aged 45-65 years with acute or convalescent COVID-19.

Here the CDR3 reads CASSLSGGGTDTQYF. The CDR3 DNA sequence: TGTGCCAGCAGCTTGTCGGGAGGTGGCACAGATACGCAGTATTTT. This chain uses TRBV11-3 with TRBJ2-3, with 7 bases fitting TRBD2. CDR3 length: 15 amino acids. CDR1 is SGHNT and CDR2 is YENEEA in the germline V gene. The ends lost 3 bases at V and 1 base at J; junction bases unmatched: 4.